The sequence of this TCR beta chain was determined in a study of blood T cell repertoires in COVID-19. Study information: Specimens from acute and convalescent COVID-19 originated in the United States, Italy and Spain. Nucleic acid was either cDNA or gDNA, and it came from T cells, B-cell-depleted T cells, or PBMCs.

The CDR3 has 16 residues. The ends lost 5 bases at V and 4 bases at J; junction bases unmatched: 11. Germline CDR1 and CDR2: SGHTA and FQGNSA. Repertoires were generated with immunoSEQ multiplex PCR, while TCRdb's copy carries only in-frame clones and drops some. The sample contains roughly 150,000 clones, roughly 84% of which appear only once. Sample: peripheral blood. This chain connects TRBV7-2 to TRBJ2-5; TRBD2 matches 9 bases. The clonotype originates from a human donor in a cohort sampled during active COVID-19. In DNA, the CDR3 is TGTGCCAGCAGCCCCCTCGGGGGACTAGCAGGAGAGACCCAGTACTTC. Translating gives CASSPLGGLAGETQYF.